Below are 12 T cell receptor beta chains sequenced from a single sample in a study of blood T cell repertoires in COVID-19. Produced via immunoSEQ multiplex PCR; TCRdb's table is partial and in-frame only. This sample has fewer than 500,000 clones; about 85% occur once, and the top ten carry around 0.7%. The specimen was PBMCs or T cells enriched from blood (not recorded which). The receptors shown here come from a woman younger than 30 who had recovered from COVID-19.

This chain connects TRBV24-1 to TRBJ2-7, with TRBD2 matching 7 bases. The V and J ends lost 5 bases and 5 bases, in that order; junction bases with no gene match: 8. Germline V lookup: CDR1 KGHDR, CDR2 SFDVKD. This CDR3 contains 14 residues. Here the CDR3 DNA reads TGTGCCACCAGTGTAATTAAGGGGAGGGACGAGCAGTACTTC. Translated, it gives CATSVIKGRDEQYF.

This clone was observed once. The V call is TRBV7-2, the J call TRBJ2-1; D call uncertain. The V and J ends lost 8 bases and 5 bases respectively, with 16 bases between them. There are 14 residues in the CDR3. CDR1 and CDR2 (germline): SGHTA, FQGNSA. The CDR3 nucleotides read TGTGCCAGCTCTCGTCCAGGTGACGACAATGAGCAGTTCTTC. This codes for CASSRPGDDNEQFF.

This CDR3 reads CASSLSEGSPLHF. CDR3 coding DNA: TGTGCCAGCAGCTTGTCAGAGGGCTCACCCCTCCACTTT. The chain carries TRBV7-3 and TRBJ1-6; D not resolved. The V gene lost 3 bases and the J gene lost 10 bases, with 10 bases spanning the gap. The CDR3 covers 13 residues. Germline V gene data show CDR1 as SGHTA and CDR2 as FQGTGA.

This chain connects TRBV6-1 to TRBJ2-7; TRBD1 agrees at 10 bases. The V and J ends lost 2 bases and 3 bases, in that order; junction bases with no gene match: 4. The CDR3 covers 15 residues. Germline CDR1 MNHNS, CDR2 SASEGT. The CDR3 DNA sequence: TGTGCCAGCAGTGAAAAAGGGACAGGGGTCTACGAGCAGTACTTC. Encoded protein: CASSEKGTGVYEQYF.

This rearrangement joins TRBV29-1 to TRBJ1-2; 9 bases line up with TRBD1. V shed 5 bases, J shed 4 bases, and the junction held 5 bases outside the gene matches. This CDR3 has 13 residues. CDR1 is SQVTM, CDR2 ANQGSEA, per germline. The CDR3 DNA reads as TGCAGCGTTTCCGGGACAGGGATCTATGGCTACACCTTC. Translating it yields CSVSGTGIYGYTF.

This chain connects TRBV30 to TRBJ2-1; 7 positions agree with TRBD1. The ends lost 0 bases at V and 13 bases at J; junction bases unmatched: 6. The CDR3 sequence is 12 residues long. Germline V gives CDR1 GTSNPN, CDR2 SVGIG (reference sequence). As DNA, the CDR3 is TGTGCCTGGAGTGTTACTGGGACAGCACAGTTCTTC. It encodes CAWSVTGTAQFF. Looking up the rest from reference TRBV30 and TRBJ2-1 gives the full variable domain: SQTIHQWPATLVQPVGSPLSLECTVEGTSNPNLYWYRQAAGRGLQLLFYSVGIGQISSEVPQNLSASRPQDRQFILSSKKLLLSDSGFYLCAWSVTGTAQFFGPGTRLTVL.

The CDR3 DNA reads TGTGCCAGCAGCCAAGTACGGACGGGATCACCCCTCCACTTT. This sequence encodes CASSQVRTGSPLHF. The chain couples TRBV3-1 (or the pseudogene TRBV3-2) to TRBJ1-6; D unresolved. The CDR3 loop spans 14 amino acids. Per the germline V gene, CDR1 is LGHDT and CDR2 is YNNKEL (reference sequence). With 1 base removed from V and 10 bases from J, the gap between germline ends came to 11 bases.

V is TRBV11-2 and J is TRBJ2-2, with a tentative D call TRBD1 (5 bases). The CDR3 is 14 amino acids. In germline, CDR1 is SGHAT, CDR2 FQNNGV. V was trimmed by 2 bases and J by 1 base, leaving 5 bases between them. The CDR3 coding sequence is TGTGCCAGCAGCTTACAGGGGAACACCGGGGAGCTGTTTTTT. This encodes CASSLQGNTGELFF.

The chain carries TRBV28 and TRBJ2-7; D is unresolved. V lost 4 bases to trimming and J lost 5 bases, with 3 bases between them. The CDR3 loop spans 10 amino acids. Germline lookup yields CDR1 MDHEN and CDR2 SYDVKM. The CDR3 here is CASSSDEQYF. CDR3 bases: TGTGCCAGCAGTTCGGACGAGCAGTACTTC.

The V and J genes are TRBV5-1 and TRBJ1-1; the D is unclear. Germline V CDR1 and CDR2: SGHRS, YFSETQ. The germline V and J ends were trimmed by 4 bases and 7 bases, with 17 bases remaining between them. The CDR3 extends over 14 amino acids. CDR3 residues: CASSPGSHPFEAFF. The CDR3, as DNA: TGCGCCAGCAGCCCTGGGAGTCACCCCTTTGAAGCTTTCTTT.

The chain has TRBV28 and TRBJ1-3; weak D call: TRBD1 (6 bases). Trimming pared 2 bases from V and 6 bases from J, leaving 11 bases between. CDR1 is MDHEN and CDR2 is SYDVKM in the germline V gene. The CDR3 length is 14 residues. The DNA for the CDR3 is TGTGCCAGCAGTTTACACTCAGGGGTAAACACCATATATTTT. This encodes CASSLHSGVNTIYF. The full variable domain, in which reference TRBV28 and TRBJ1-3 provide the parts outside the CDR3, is DVKVTQSSRYLVKRTGEKVFLECVQDMDHENMFWYRQDPGLGLRLIYFSYDVKMKEKGDIPEGYSVSREKKERFSLILESASTNQTSMYLCASSLHSGVNTIYFGEGSWLTVV.

This CDR3 is CASSFHDRYEQYF. The CDR3 DNA sequence: TGCGCCAGCAGCTTCCATGACAGGTACGAGCAGTACTTC. V usage is TRBV5-1 and J usage is TRBJ2-7; D might be TRBD1 (6 bases). There are 13 residues in the CDR3. The germline gives CDR1 SGHRS, CDR2 YFSETQ. Trimming left V 2 bases short and J 4 bases short, with 10 bases between.